These T cell receptor beta chains were read from a single sample in a study of cytomegalovirus exposure and HLA in healthy donors. Libraries were prepared by immunoSEQ multiplex PCR; TCRdb keeps only in-frame clonotypes and omits some of them. The table lists approximately 110,000 clones, 15% of them singletons. The sample comprised PBMCs. All receptors come from a female donor in good health and CMV-seronegative. The CDR3 runs from the conserved cysteine through the conserved F or W. A D gene is named only where the DNA matches it firmly. Some rows have no size entry. The others give once, few or many, or a class for an expanded clone.

j_call d_call clone_size v_call cdr3_aa cdr3_nt
TRBJ2-2 - - TRBV7-9 CASSSNRASNTGELFF TGTGCCAGCAGCTCGAACAGGGCCTCGAACACCGGGGAGCTGTTTTTT
TRBJ2-2 - few TRBV7-2 CASSLAQGPSTGELFF TGTGCCAGCAGCTTAGCGCAGGGTCCGAGCACCGGGGAGCTGTTTTTT
TRBJ2-3 - - TRBV2 CASTERLSDTQYF TGTGCCAGCACGGAGAGGCTATCAGATACGCAGTATTTT
TRBJ2-2 TRBD2 few TRBV5-1 CASSSIAPTSGIRNTGELFF TGCGCCAGCAGCTCCATCGCTCCGACTAGCGGGATAAGGAACACCGGGGAGCTGTTTTTT
TRBJ2-3 TRBD2 few TRBV15 CATSSGLATDTQYF TGTGCCACCAGCAGTGGACTAGCCACAGATACGCAGTATTTT
TRBJ2-7 TRBD2 - TRBV5-4 CASSFSGGSYEQYF TGTGCCAGCAGCTTTAGCGGGGGCTCCTACGAGCAGTACTTC
TRBJ1-4 - - TRBV5-4 CASSLAPDEKLFF TGTGCCAGCAGCTTGGCCCCCGATGAAAAACTGTTTTTT
TRBJ2-1 TRBD2 - TRBV13 CASSLGSGRNNEQFF TGTGCCAGCAGCTTAGGTAGCGGGAGGAACAATGAGCAGTTCTTC
TRBJ2-3 TRBD2 - TRBV5-1 CASSLGAAGGQLYTDTQYF TGCGCCAGCAGCTTGGGGGCGGCGGGGGGACAACTTTACACAGATACGCAGTATTTT
TRBJ2-1 - - TRBV5-1 CASSLDSESTAREQFF TGCGCCAGCAGCTTAGATAGCGAAAGCACGGCTAGAGAGCAGTTCTTC
TRBJ1-5 - few TRBV19 CATMGPPQHF TGTGCCACTATGGGGCCGCCCCAGCATTTT